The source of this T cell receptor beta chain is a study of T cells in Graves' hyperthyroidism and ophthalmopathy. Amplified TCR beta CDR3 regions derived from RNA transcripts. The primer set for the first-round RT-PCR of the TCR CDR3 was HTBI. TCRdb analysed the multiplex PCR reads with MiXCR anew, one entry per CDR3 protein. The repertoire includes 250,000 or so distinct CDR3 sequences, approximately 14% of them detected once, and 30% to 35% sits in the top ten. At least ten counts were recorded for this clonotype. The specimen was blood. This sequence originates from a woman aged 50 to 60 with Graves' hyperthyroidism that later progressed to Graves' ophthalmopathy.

The CDR3 nucleotides are TGTGCCAGCAGTTTGCTGGGTAGCTCGAACACCGGGGAGCTGTTTTTT. It encodes CASSLLGSSNTGELFF. The chain links TRBV28 to TRBJ2-2; no clear D gene. Germline V gives CDR1 MDHEN, CDR2 SYDVKM. The ends were cut back, 3 bases at V and 0 bases at J, with 11 bases in the middle. There are 16 residues in the CDR3.